The 15 T cell receptor beta chains listed next were all sequenced from one sample in a study of long-term antiretroviral therapy in people with HIV. immunoSEQ v3.0 was run at survey level. Assay: immunoSEQ multiplex PCR; the TCRdb copy retains only in-frame clones and omits some. The sample lists about 30,000 clones, approximately 95% occurring once. The sample was unsorted PBMCs, taken 5.3 years after starting antiretroviral therapy. The receptors shown here come from a man under 40 with HIV.

A single count supports this clone. The V call is TRBV4-2, the J call TRBJ2-7; D is possibly TRBD2 (7 bases). CDR3 length equals 17 residues. The V end lost 1 base, the J end lost 0 bases, and 16 bases lay between the germline ends. The germline CDR1 and CDR2 sequences are LGHNA and YNFKEQ. Here the CDR3 DNA reads TGTGCCAGCAGCCAAGGAGGGGGGGGGACTGTCTCCTACGAGCAGTACTTC. Its protein is CASSQGGGGTVSYEQYF.

The J gene is TRBJ2-3, the V gene TRBV10-3; 14 bases map to TRBD2. CDR3 length: 15 amino acids. V was pared by 8 bases and J by 8 bases, with 9 bases of the junction left unmatched. In germline, CDR1 is ENHRY, CDR2 SYGVKD. The CDR3 sequence: CAIGGTSGSGATQYF. In nucleotides, the CDR3 is TGTGCCATCGGTGGGACTAGCGGGAGCGGGGCTACGCAGTATTTT.

V usage is TRBV27 and J usage is TRBJ2-7, with D possibly matching TRBD1 (5 bases). The CDR3 consists of 16 residues. The V and J ends lost 4 bases and 3 bases respectively, with 19 bases between them. From germline, CDR1 is MNHEY and CDR2 SMNVEV (reference sequence). The CDR3 protein is CASSYSNLGPYYEQYF. In DNA, the CDR3 is TGTGCCAGCAGTTACTCAAACTTGGGGCCTTACTACGAGCAGTACTTC.

The chain couples TRBV28 to TRBJ1-3; D not resolved. The germline V gene encodes CDR1 MDHEN and CDR2 SYDVKM. V was trimmed by 7 bases and J by 4 bases, leaving 11 bases between them. The CDR3 totals 13 residues. DNA of the CDR3: TGTGCCAGCACGGACTCATCCGGAAACACCATATATTTT. Its translation: CASTDSSGNTIYF.

V gene TRBV7-8 combines with J gene TRBJ1-2; perhaps TRBD1 as D (5 bases). V was trimmed by 1 base and J by 2 bases, leaving 29 bases between them. The germline V gene encodes CDR1 SGHVS and CDR2 FQNEAQ. CDR3 size: 21 residues. The CDR3 nucleotides read TGTGCCAGCAGCTTAGGGCCCCCGGGTCGGCAGGGAGGCGGGATGAACTATGGCTACACCTTC. It is translated as CASSLGPPGRQGGGMNYGYTF.

The chain employs TRBV28 and TRBJ2-7; 8 bases align to TRBD2. Germline trimming cut 2 bases from V and 3 bases from J; bases unmatched to any gene: 6. The CDR3 contains 15 residues. The germline gives CDR1 MDHEN, CDR2 SYDVKM. CDR3 amino acids: CASSLVGSGIYEQYF. The CDR3 DNA follows: TGTGCCAGCAGTTTAGTAGGTAGCGGGATCTACGAGCAGTACTTC.

The chain uses TRBV6-1 and TRBJ2-7, with 8 bases lining up with TRBD1. The junction had 10 bases not matched to a gene; V was cut back by 6 bases and J by 3 bases. The CDR3 is 15 amino acids. Germline-derived CDR1 and CDR2 are MNHNS and SASEGT. CDR3 in DNA: TGTGCCAGCAGGTATCGACAGGGGTCCGACTACGAGCAGTACTTC. Translation gives CASRYRQGSDYEQYF.

The J gene is TRBJ1-3, the V gene TRBV9; no reliable D call. Trimming took off 0 bases at V and 4 bases at J, with 8 bases between the two ends. Germline CDR1 is SGDLS and CDR2 is YYNGEE. The CDR3 runs 14 residues. CDR3 residues: CASSVEAEGNTIYF. For the CDR3, the DNA is TGTGCCAGCAGCGTAGAGGCGGAAGGAAACACCATATATTTT.

The chain joins TRBV7-3 to TRBJ2-3, with D possibly TRBD2 on 5 matching bases. Deletions cut 2 bases from V and 0 bases from J, with 9 bases between. The CDR3 is 15 residues long. Germline V gives CDR1 SGHTA, CDR2 FQGTGA. Here the CDR3 DNA reads TGTGCCAGCAGCTTACTCGGGGTTAGCACAGATACGCAGTATTTT. Translating it yields CASSLLGVSTDTQYF.

This chain uses TRBV4-1 with TRBJ1-2, with 7 positions matching TRBD1. Per germline, CDR1 MGHRA and CDR2 YSYEKL. The CDR3 consists of 15 residues. V was clipped by 4 bases and J by 2 bases; unmatched bases: 7. CDR3 sequence (DNA): TGCGCCAGCAGCCTCCGGGACAGCGCGAACTATGGCTACACCTTC. Its translation: CASSLRDSANYGYTF.

This clone was counted once. The genes are TRBV30 and TRBJ2-5; D tentatively reads TRBD1 or TRBD2 (6 bases each). The germline V gene encodes CDR1 GTSNPN and CDR2 SVGIG (reference sequence). This CDR3 contains 13 residues. Trimming took off 2 bases at V and 5 bases at J, with 12 bases between the two ends. CDR3 in amino acids: CAWSWGAQETQYF. CDR3 nucleotides: TGTGCCTGGAGTTGGGGGGCGCAGGAGACCCAGTACTTC.

The V gene is TRBV7-2, the J gene TRBJ1-2; no reliable D call. Looked up from germline, CDR1 is SGHTA and CDR2 is FQGNSA. The CDR3 has 14 residues. Trimming took off 3 bases at V and 4 bases at J, with 12 bases between the two ends. CDR3 in DNA: TGTGCCAGCAGCTTTTTCCCCCCGCGCTATGGCTACACCTTC. Translated: CASSFFPPRYGYTF.

CDR3 sequence reads: CASSPRTSGGHPGTQYF. Written as DNA, the CDR3 is TGTGCCAGCAGCCCCCGGACTAGCGGGGGCCACCCCGGGACCCAGTACTTC. The rearrangement links TRBV7-2 to TRBJ2-5; 13 nucleotides align to TRBD2. The V and J ends lost 5 bases and 7 bases, in that order; junction bases with no gene match: 13. The CDR3 is 17 amino acids. Germline V gene data show CDR1 as SGHTA and CDR2 as FQGNSA.

This clone was seen once. V and J are TRBV25-1 and TRBJ2-4; TRBD1 matches 7 bases. V lost 4 bases, J lost 7 bases, and 10 bases stayed unmatched. Germline CDR1 MGHDK, CDR2 SYGVNS. The CDR3 runs 15 residues. The CDR3 is CASSAFRDSENIQYF. The CDR3 DNA reads as TGTGCCAGCAGTGCGTTCCGGGACAGTGAGAACATTCAGTACTTC.

This clone has just one count. The rearrangement uses TRBV6-4 and TRBJ2-3, with 10 positions matching TRBD2. The length of the CDR3 is 13 residues. Unmatched junction bases numbered 0, after V lost 8 bases and J lost 1 base. CDR1 is MRHNA and CDR2 is SNTAGT in the germline V gene. The CDR3 coding sequence is TGTGCCAGCGGGACTAGCGGCACAGATACGCAGTATTTT. Protein sequence: CASGTSGTDTQYF.